Below, one T cell receptor (beta chain) is given with its context. What it binds is unknown. These data are taken from a study of cytomegalovirus exposure and HLA in healthy donors. General observations from the study: Most TCRs appeared rarely, but some public TCRs recurred in many donors.

V shed 2 bases and J shed 4 bases, with 9 bases lying between them. Germline V gives CDR1 SGHRS, CDR2 YFSETQ. This CDR3 is built from 13 residues. Measured with immunoSEQ multiplex PCR; TCRdb has only the in-frame clones, and not every one. This table has hundreds of thousands of clones, approximately 80% appearing once. The sequenced sample consisted of PBMCs. The rearrangement links TRBV5-1 to TRBJ2-5, with D possibly being TRBD1 (5 bases). The clonotype originates from a woman aged 25 to 39 in good health and CMV-seropositive. CDR3 amino acids: CASSLRGTETQYF. For the CDR3, the DNA is TGCGCCAGCAGCTTAAGGGGAACAGAGACCCAGTACTTC.